Sequencing of this TCR beta chain was carried out in a study of blood T cell repertoires in COVID-19. Across the study: Sites in the United States, Italy and Spain provided acute and convalescent COVID-19 samples. T cells, B-cell-depleted T cells, or PBMCs provided the cDNA or gDNA that served as material.

In the original processing: Nucleated cell number was recorded as an estimate derived from reference gene primer amplification. The repertoire was sequenced with immunoSEQ multiplex PCR; TCRdb's copy has only in-frame clones and lacks some. D and trimming were read from the DNA, whereas the V and J calls and clone size are those reported in that table. The sample includes around 96,000 clones, 90% to 95% of them seen just once. The sample consisted of peripheral blood. The clonotype was recovered from a human donor with active COVID-19. The donor label of this sample is uncertain.

The chain's CDR3 is CASSQAGGPSYNEQFF. The CDR3 DNA sequence: TGCGCCAGCAGCCAAGCGGGGGGGCCCTCCTACAATGAGCAGTTCTTC. This chain links TRBV4-1 with TRBJ2-1; TRBD2 matches 8 bases. Unmatched junction bases numbered 2, after V lost 1 base and J lost 0 bases. Germline CDR1 reads MGHRA; CDR2 reads YSYEKL. CDR3 size: 16 residues.